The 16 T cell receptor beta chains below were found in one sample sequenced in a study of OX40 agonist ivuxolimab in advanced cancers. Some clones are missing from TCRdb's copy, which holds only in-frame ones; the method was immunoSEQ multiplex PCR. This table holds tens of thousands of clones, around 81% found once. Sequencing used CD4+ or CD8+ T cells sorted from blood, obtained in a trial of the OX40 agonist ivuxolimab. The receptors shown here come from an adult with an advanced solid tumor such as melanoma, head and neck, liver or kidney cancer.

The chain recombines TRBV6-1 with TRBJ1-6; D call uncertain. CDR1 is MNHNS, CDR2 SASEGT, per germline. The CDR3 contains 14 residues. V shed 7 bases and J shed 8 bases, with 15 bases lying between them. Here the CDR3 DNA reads TGTGCCAGCACGGAGACGTTTGTTGATTCACCCCTCCACTTT. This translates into CASTETFVDSPLHF.

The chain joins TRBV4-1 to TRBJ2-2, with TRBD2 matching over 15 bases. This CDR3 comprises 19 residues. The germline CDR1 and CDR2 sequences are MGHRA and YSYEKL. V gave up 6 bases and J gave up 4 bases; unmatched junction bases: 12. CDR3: CASREGGLAGGPGTGELFF. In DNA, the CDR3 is TGCGCCAGCAGGGAAGGAGGACTAGCGGGGGGGCCGGGCACCGGGGAGCTGTTTTTT.

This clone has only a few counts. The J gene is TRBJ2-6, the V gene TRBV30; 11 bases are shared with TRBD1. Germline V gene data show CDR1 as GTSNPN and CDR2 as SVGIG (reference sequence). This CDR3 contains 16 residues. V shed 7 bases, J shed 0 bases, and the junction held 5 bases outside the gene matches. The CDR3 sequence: CAYWTGGFSGANVLTF. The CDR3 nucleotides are TGTGCCTATTGGACAGGGGGCTTCTCTGGGGCCAACGTCCTGACTTTC.

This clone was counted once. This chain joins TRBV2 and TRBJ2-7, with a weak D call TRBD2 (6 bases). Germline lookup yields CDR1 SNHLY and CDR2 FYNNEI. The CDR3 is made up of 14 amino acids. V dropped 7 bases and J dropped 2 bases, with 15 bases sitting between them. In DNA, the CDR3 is TGTGCCAGCAACCGACTAGTCACGACCTACGAGCAGTACTTC. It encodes CASNRLVTTYEQYF.

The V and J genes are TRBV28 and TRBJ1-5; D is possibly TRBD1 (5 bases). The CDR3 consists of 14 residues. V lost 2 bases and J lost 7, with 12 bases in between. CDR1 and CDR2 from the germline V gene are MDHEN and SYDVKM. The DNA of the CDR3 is TGTGCCAGCAGTTTAGCAGGGAGCGGGCAGCCCCAGCATTTT. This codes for CASSLAGSGQPQHF.

The CDR3 DNA follows: TGCGCCAGCAGCTCGTCGTGGGGAAGCACTGAAGCTTTCTTT. The encoded protein is CASSSSWGSTEAFF. The genes are TRBV5-1 and TRBJ1-1; D call uncertain. Per the germline V gene, CDR1 is SGHRS and CDR2 is YFSETQ. Trimming stripped 3 bases from V and 4 bases from J, with 13 bases between. CDR3 length: 14 amino acids.

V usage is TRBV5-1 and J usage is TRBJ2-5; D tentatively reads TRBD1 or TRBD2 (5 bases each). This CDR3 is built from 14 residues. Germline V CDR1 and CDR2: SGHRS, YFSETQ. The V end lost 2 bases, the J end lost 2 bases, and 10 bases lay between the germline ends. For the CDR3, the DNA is TGCGCCAGCAGCTTTGGGGACGTACAAGAGACCCAGTACTTC. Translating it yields CASSFGDVQETQYF.

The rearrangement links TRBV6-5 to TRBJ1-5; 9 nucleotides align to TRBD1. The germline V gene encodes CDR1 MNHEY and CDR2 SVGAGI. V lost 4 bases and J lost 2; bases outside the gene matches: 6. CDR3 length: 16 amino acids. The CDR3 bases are TGTGCCAGCAGTTCCGGGACAGGGAATCGCAATCAGCCCCAGCATTTT. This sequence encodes CASSSGTGNRNQPQHF.

This CDR3 reads CSVEDLAGGSPYF. CDR3 coding DNA: TGCAGCGTTGAAGATTTAGCGGGGGGTTCGCCGTACTTC. The chain carries TRBV29-1 and TRBJ2-7; 10 bases are a match to TRBD2. The J segment lost 12 bases and the V segment lost 0 bases, leaving 8 bases of the junction unmatched. CDR1 and CDR2 (germline): SQVTM, ANQGSEA. CDR3 length equals 13 residues.

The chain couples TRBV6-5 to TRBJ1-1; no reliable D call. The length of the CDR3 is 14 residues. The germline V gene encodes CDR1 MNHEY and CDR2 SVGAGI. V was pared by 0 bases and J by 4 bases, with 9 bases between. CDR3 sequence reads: CASSYSGRRTEAFF. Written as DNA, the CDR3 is TGTGCCAGCAGTTACTCAGGCAGGCGCACTGAAGCTTTCTTT.

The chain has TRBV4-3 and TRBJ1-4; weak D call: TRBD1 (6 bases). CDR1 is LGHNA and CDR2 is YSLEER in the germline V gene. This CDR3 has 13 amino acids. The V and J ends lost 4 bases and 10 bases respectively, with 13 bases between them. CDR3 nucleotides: TGCGCCAGCAGCCCTGGACAGCAGGGAAAACTGTTTTTT. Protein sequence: CASSPGQQGKLFF.

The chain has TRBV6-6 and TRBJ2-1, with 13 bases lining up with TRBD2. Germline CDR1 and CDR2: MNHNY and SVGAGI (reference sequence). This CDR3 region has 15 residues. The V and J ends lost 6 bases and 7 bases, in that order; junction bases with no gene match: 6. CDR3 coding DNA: TGTGCCAGCAGCCGAACTAGCGGGGGGGCGAATGAGCAGTTCTTC. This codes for CASSRTSGGANEQFF.

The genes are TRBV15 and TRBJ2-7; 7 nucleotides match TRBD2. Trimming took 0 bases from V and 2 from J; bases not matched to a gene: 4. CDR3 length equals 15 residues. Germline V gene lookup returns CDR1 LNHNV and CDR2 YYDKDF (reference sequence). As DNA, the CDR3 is TGTGCCACCAGCAGAGAGCGGGAGCCGGCCTACGAGCAGTACTTC. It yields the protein CATSREREPAYEQYF.

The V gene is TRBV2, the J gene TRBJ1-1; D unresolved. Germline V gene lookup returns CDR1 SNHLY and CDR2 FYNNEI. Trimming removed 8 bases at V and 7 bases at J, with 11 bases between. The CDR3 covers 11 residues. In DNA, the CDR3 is TGTGCCAGCCGAGGTTTGGTTGAAGCTTTCTTT. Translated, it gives CASRGLVEAFF.

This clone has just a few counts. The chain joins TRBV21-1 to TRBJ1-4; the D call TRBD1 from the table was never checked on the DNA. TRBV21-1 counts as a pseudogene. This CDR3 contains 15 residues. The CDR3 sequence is CASSTPRAPNEKLFF. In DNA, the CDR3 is TGTGCCAGCAGCACACCCAGGGCCCCTAATGAAAAACTGTTTTTT.

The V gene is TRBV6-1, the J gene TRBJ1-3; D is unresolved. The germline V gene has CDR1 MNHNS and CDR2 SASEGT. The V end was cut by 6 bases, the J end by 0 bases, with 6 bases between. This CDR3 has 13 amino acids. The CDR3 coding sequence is TGTGCCAGCAGACAATTCTCTGGAAACACCATATATTTT. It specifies CASRQFSGNTIYF.